These T cell receptor beta chains were read from a single sample in a study of blood T cell repertoires in COVID-19. This table comes from immunoSEQ multiplex PCR, and its TCRdb copy is limited to in-frame clones, with some not included. The sample includes about 75,000 clones, approximately 90% of them seen just once. The sequencing sample was made of peripheral blood. The receptors derive from a woman in her 70s with acute or convalescent COVID-19. Both conserved end residues are part of each CDR3. The D gene is left open where the match is weak. Clone size, where shown, is once, few, many, or a class for clones that have expanded.

CDR3 length | clone size | J gene | D gene | V gene | CDR3 DNA | CDR3 protein
17 | NA | TRBJ2-3 | TRBD2 | TRBV24-1 | TGTGCCACCAGTGACCCCGGACTAGCGGGGGGGCAAGATACGCAGTATTTT | CATSDPGLAGGQDTQYF
16 | NA | TRBJ1-1 | NA | TRBV5-4 | TGTGCCAGCAGCTTGGGGCAGGTTAAGATGAACACTGAAGCTTTCTTT | CASSLGQVKMNTEAFF
14 | few | TRBJ1-2 | NA | TRBV14 | TGTGCCAGCAGCCAAAGCAGGATACATTATGGCTACACCTTC | CASSQSRIHYGYTF
12 | NA | TRBJ2-1 | TRBD2 | TRBV2 | TGTGCCAGCAGACTAGACAGCGGGAGGGCCTTCTTC | CASRLDSGRAFF
14 | NA | TRBJ1-1 | TRBD1 | TRBV27 | TGTGCCAGCAGTTTCTGGACAGGGCACACTGAAGCTTTCTTT | CASSFWTGHTEAFF
14 | NA | TRBJ1-2 | TRBD1 | TRBV5-4 | TGTGCCAGCAGCGGCTGGGACAGATCGTATGGCTACACCTTC | CASSGWDRSYGYTF
14 | NA | TRBJ1-5 | NA | TRBV29-1 | TGCAGCGTTGGGGACAAATATAGCAATCAGCCCCAGCATTTT | CSVGDKYSNQPQHF
14 | NA | TRBJ1-3 | TRBD1 | TRBV6-6 | TGTGCCAGCACCCCGACAGGGGTAGGAAACACCATATATTTT | CASTPTGVGNTIYF
13 | NA | TRBJ1-2 | TRBD1 | TRBV28 | TGTGCCAGCAGTCTCTTACAGGGGTATGGCTACACCTTC | CASSLLQGYGYTF
13 | NA | TRBJ2-5 | NA | TRBV11-1 | TGTGCCAGCAGCCCAGAGGTTCGGGAGACCCAGTACTTC | CASSPEVRETQYF
15 | NA | TRBJ2-5 | NA | TRBV6-5 | TGTGCCAGCAGTTACCGGGGGACAGCTCAAGAGACCCAGTACTTC | CASSYRGTAQETQYF
16 | NA | TRBJ2-2 | TRBD1 | TRBV19 | TGTGCCAGTAGTATAGGGACAGGGATGAGCACCGGGGAGCTGTTTTTT | CASSIGTGMSTGELFF
15 | NA | TRBJ2-4 | NA | TRBV4-3 | TGCGCCAGCAGCCAAGAGCGGGGACTGAAAAACATTCAGTACTTC | CASSQERGLKNIQYF
13 | NA | TRBJ2-2 | NA | TRBV5-1 | TGCGCCAGCAGCCCCCGGGACACCGGGGAGCTGTTTTTT | CASSPRDTGELFF
15 | NA | TRBJ1-1 | TRBD1 | TRBV7-9 | TGTGCCAGCAATAAGGGACAGGGATCGGACACTGAAGCTTTCTTT | CASNKGQGSDTEAFF
18 | NA | TRBJ2-6 | NA | TRBV5-4 | TGTGCCAGCAGCATCAATTCCAGGGGCCCCTCTGGGGCCAACGTCCTGACTTTC | CASSINSRGPSGANVLTF
16 | once | TRBJ2-1 | TRBD2 | TRBV28 | TGTGCCAGCAGAACCCCCGGGACTACCAATGGGGGGGAGCAGTTCTTC | CASRTPGTTNGGEQFF
11 | NA | TRBJ1-2 | NA | TRBV13 | TGTGCCAGCAGCTTAGGACCTGAGGGCACCTTC | CASSLGPEGTF
15 | NA | TRBJ1-1 | TRBD1 | TRBV15 | TGTGCCACCAGCAGTCGACAGGGTATGAACACTGAAGCTTTCTTT | CATSSRQGMNTEAFF
13 | NA | TRBJ1-5 | NA | TRBV27 | TGTGCCAGCAGTTGGGGGGGCAATCAGCCCCAGCATTTT | CASSWGGNQPQHF
11 | once | TRBJ1-1 | NA | TRBV20-1 | TGCAGCGGGGAGGGGAACACTGAAGCTTTCTTT | CSGEGNTEAFF
14 | NA | TRBJ1-5 | NA | TRBV5-1 | TGCGCCAGCAGCCCCGACGGGGGCAATCAGCCCCAGCATTTT | CASSPDGGNQPQHF
12 | NA | TRBJ1-2 | NA | TRBV7-2 | TGTGCCAGCAAAGAGGGATGGAATGGCTACACCTTC | CASKEGWNGYTF
12 | once | TRBJ1-2 | NA | TRBV5-4 | TGTGCCAGCAGCCGTCCGGACTATGGCTACACCTTC | CASSRPDYGYTF
16 | NA | TRBJ1-6 | NA | TRBV5-5 | TGTGCCAGCAGCTTGGCCGTGGCAGGGCGCAATTCACCCCTCCACTTT | CASSLAVAGRNSPLHF
13 | NA | TRBJ1-2 | NA | TRBV10-3 | TGTGCCATCAGTGAGTCGGACTACTATGGCTACACCTTC | CAISESDYYGYTF
15 | once | TRBJ2-5 | TRBD1 | TRBV5-1 | TGCGCCAGCAGCTCCGGGACAGGGGGGTGGGAGACCCAGTACTTC | CASSSGTGGWETQYF
12 | NA | TRBJ2-7 | NA | TRBV14 | TGTGCCAGCAGCCAATTTGGGGGCAAGCAGTACTTC | CASSQFGGKQYF
15 | NA | TRBJ2-3 | TRBD2 | TRBV6-4 | TGTGCCAGCAGTGACTCGAGCGGGGGCACAGATACGCAGTATTTT | CASSDSSGGTDTQYF
13 | once | TRBJ1-2 | TRBD1 | TRBV30 | TGTGCCTGGAGTACACAGGGGAGCTATGGCTACACCTTC | CAWSTQGSYGYTF
14 | once | TRBJ1-2 | NA | TRBV6-6 | TGTGCCAGCAGTCCGGACAGCCTTAACTATGGCTACACCTTC | CASSPDSLNYGYTF
15 | few | TRBJ1-2 | TRBD1 | TRBV18 | TGTGCCAGCTCACAGGGGGCCCAGCCTAACTATGGCTACACCTTC | CASSQGAQPNYGYTF
15 | NA | TRBJ2-3 | TRBD2 | TRBV19 | TGTGCCAGTAGTATGGGAGCGGGAACCACAGATACGCAGTATTTT | CASSMGAGTTDTQYF
14 | NA | TRBJ1-3 | NA | TRBV6-1 | TGTGCCAGCAGTGAAGGACAGGCTGGAAACACCATATATTTT | CASSEGQAGNTIYF
14 | NA | TRBJ2-4 | NA | TRBV7-9 | TGTGCCAGCAGCTTAGGAAGGAGCGAAAACATTCAGTACTTC | CASSLGRSENIQYF